The sample holds a few counts of the clone carrying this TCR beta chain. Individual TCR cDNA molecules each bore their own unique molecular identifier. Each CDR3 protein is one row after TCRdb ran MiXCR on the 5' RACE reads. The sample consists of some 100,000 distinct CDR3 sequences, under 9% of them appearing once. This entry is derived from a study of spatial heterogeneity in lung cancer. Across the study: More beta-chain than alpha-chain sequences were consistently detected.

V was clipped by 8 bases and J by 2 bases, with 13 bases between them. Per the germline V gene, CDR1 is MDHEN and CDR2 is SYDVKM. The CDR3 has 13 amino acids. Time point specified: sample taken at primary tumor resection. Unsorted whole RNA of tumor, nontumor lung or frozen PBMC was sequenced. The donor population consisted of over 55 patients with untreated, early-stage non-small cell lung cancer. Specimen: PBMCs, collected at surgery. The chain is built from TRBV28 and TRBJ2-7; a weak D match, TRBD1 (6 bases). This TCR came from a male donor with early-stage non-small cell lung cancer. In DNA, the CDR3 is TGTGCCAGCCGGCGGACAGTCGCCTACGAGCAGTACTTC. This codes for CASRRTVAYEQYF.